In this sample, the clone carrying this T cell receptor (beta chain) turned up a few times. Both iRepertoire HTBI primers and Arm-PCR of CDR3 regions were used to build the TCR beta libraries. Each CDR3 protein gets one entry after TCRdb re-called the multiplex PCR reads with MiXCR. This repertoire shows roughly 420,000 distinct CDR3 sequences, less than 20% found once; its top ten account for around a quarter. The sample comes from a study of regulatory T cells in long-lasting Graves disease. V was pared by 6 bases and J by 7 bases, with 12 bases between. CDR3 length: 13 amino acids. The germline V gene encodes CDR1 MDHEN and CDR2 SYDVKM. Time point given: newly diagnosed GD, antithyroid drugs for less than 3 months. PBMCs provided the RNA from which the TCR library was made. Diagnosing Graves' disease relied on the American Thyroid Association guidelines. This same sample was also part of a study on T cells in Graves' hyperthyroidism and ophthalmopathy. That paper adds: Clinicians diagnosed patients from clinical symptoms, serum thyroxine and TRAb, thyroid ultrasound and orbital computed tomography.

This specimen consisted of peripheral blood mononuclear cells (PBMCs), obtained at new diagnosis, from a patient treated with antithyroid drugs. The gene calls are TRBV28 and TRBJ1-4; D is unresolved. The sequence derives from a woman younger than 30 with Graves disease. Written as DNA, the CDR3 is TGTGCCAGCAGATTTATCGACGGTGAAAAACTGTTTTTT. Translated: CASRFIDGEKLFF.